This T cell receptor (beta chain) was recorded in a study of CD8 T cells in Susac syndrome. A quantity of roughly 0.5 to 1 ug RNA underwent reverse transcription using random hexamers. Multiplex immunoSEQ PCR targeted 54 Vbeta and 13 Jbeta TCR beta segments. TCRdb ran MiXCR on the immunoSEQ multiplex PCR reads and lists one entry per CDR3 protein. The sample lists more than 95,000 distinct CDR3 sequences; around 92% were seen once. The sequenced target, TCR beta, came from blood CD8+ and CD4+ T cells. The multiple sclerosis control group was made up of treatment-naive patients with stable or active relapsing-remitting disease. TEMRA cells were FACS-enriched, with CD8+ and CD4+ T cells isolated negatively. V lost 4 bases to trimming and J lost 3 bases, with 6 bases between them. CDR1 SQVTM and CDR2 ANQGSEA come from the germline V gene. The CDR3 is 11 amino acids.

This TCR came from a human donor with multiple sclerosis. Sequenced: CD4+ T cells from PBMCs. The chain employs TRBV29-1 and TRBJ1-2; D is uncertain. As DNA, the CDR3 is TGCAGCGTTGGGGGATACTATGGCTACACCTTC. It yields the protein CSVGGYYGYTF.